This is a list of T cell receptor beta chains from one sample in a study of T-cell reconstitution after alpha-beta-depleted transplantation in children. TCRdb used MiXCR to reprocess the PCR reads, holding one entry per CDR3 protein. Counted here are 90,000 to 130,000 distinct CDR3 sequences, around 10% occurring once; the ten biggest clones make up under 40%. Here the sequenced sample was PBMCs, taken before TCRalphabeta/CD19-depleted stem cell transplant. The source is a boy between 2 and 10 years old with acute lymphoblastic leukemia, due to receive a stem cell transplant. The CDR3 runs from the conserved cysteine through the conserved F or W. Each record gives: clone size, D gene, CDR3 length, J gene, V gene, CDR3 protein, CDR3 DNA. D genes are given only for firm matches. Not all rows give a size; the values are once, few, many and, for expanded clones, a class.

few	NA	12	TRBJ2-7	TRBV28	CASISSSYEQYF	TGTGCCAGCATCTCGAGCTCCTACGAGCAGTACTTC
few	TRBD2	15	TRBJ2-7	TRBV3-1	CASSPRTSGTNEQYF	TGTGCCAGCAGCCCTCGGACTAGCGGGACAAACGAGCAGTACTTC
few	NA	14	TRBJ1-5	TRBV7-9	CASSLGGAGQPQHF	TGTGCCAGCAGCTTAGGGGGGGCAGGTCAGCCCCAGCATTTT
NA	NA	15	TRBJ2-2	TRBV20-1	CSAYSMTQDTGELFF	TGCAGTGCTTACTCGATGACCCAAGACACCGGGGAGCTGTTTTTT
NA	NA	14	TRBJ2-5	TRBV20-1	CSAPPAGLQETQYF	TGCAGTGCCCCACCGGCGGGTCTCCAAGAGACCCAGTACTTC
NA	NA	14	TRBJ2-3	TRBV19	CASSLQVQLDTQYF	TGTGCCAGTAGTCTGCAGGTCCAGCTCGATACGCAGTATTTT
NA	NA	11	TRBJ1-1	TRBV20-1	CSATWNTEAFF	TGCAGTGCTACATGGAACACTGAAGCTTTCTTT
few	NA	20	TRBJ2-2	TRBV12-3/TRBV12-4	CASSLFPPWEAREGNGELFF	TGTGCCAGCAGTTTGTTCCCCCCCTGGGAAGCGCGAGAGGGCAACGGGGAGCTGTTTTTT
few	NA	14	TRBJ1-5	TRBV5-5	CASSLTATNQPQHF	TGTGCCAGCAGCTTGACGGCTACCAATCAGCCCCAGCATTTT
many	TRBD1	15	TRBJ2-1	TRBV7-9	CASSRTGTGYNEQFF	TGTGCCAGCAGCCGCACCGGGACAGGATACAATGAGCAGTTCTTC
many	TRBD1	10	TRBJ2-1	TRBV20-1	CSVTRGEQFF	TGCAGTGTCACCAGGGGGGAGCAGTTCTTC
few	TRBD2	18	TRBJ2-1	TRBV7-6	CASSATSGRLLRGNEQFF	TGTGCCAGCAGCGCCACTAGCGGGAGGCTCCTACGGGGCAATGAGCAGTTCTTC
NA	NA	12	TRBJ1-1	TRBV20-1	CSAYRQPTEAFF	TGCAGTGCTTACAGACAGCCCACTGAAGCTTTCTTT
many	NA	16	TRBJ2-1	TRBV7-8	CASSLTGAGSYNEQFF	TGTGCCAGCAGCTTGACGGGGGCGGGCTCCTACAATGAGCAGTTCTTC
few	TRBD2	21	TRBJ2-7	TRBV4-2	CASGPSLGLIPGLARDYEQYF	TGTGCCAGCGGCCCCAGTCTCGGCTTGATACCGGGACTAGCGAGAGACTACGAGCAGTACTTC
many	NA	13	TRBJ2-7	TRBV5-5	CASSLAGRYEQYF	TGTGCCAGCAGCTTGGCCGGTAGGTACGAGCAGTACTTC
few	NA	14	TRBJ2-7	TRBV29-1	CSVISGTETYEQYF	TGCAGCGTCATATCCGGGACCGAGACCTACGAGCAGTACTTC
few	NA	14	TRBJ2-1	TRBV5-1	CASSLVGWQNEQFF	TGCGCCAGCAGCTTGGTCGGTTGGCAGAATGAGCAGTTCTTC
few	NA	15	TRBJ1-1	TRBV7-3	CASSLTKARNTEAFF	TGTGCCAGCAGCTTAACGAAGGCTCGGAACACTGAAGCTTTCTTT
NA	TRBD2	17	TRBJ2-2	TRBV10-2	CASSDPGTSGNTGELFF	TGCGCCAGCAGTGACCCCGGGACTAGCGGGAACACCGGGGAGCTGTTTTTT
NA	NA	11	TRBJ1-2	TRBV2	CASRELGGYTF	TGTGCCAGCAGGGAACTTGGTGGCTACACCTTC
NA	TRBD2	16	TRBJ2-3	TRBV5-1	CASSGRTSGRLDTQYF	TGCGCCAGCAGCGGGCGGACTAGCGGGAGGTTGGATACGCAGTATTTT
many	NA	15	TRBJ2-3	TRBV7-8	CASSLAGEPTDTQYF	TGTGCCAGCAGCTTAGCCGGGGAACCCACAGATACGCAGTATTTT
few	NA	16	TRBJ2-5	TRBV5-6	CASSLGGGILQETQYF	TGTGCCAGCAGCCTGGGAGGTGGGATCCTACAAGAGACCCAGTACTTC
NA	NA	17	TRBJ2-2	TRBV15	CATSRAAFGGWPGELFF	TGTGCCACCAGCAGAGCCGCCTTTGGGGGGTGGCCCGGGGAGCTGTTTTTT